A single sample is the source of the 6 T cell receptor beta chains below, sequenced in a study of cytomegalovirus exposure and HLA in healthy donors. Amplification used 60 Vbeta primers and 13 Jbeta primers. Libraries were prepared by immunoSEQ multiplex PCR; TCRdb keeps only in-frame clonotypes and omits some of them. This table has about 150,000 clones, approximately 80% appearing once. The sequenced sample was PBMCs. These receptors all come from a boy younger than 10 in good health and CMV-seronegative.

J is TRBJ2-1 and V is TRBV9; D assignment may be TRBD1 or TRBD2 (5 bases each). The CDR3 spans 16 residues. Germline CDR1 and CDR2: SGDLS and YYNGEE. The V end lost 4 bases, the J end lost 0 bases, and 14 bases lay between the germline ends. CDR3 sequence reads: CASSLGVALSYNEQFF. CDR3 DNA: TGTGCCAGCAGCCTAGGGGTAGCGCTCTCCTACAATGAGCAGTTCTTC.

The chain combines TRBV30 with TRBJ2-4, with 7 bases identical to TRBD1. Looked up from germline, CDR1 is GTSNPN and CDR2 is SVGIG (reference sequence). J gave up 0 bases and V 3 bases, and 5 bases lay outside the gene matches. The CDR3 length is 15 residues. CDR3 residues: CAWSARGPAKNIQYF. The CDR3 coding sequence is TGTGCCTGGAGCGCGAGGGGGCCAGCCAAAAACATTCAGTACTTC.

V and J are TRBV30 and TRBJ2-7; D is possibly TRBD2 (6 bases). CDR3 length: 14 amino acids. V dropped 0 bases and J dropped 5 bases, with 14 bases sitting between them. Germline values: CDR1 GTSNPN, CDR2 SVGIG (reference sequence). This chain's CDR3 is CAWSVGGAFDEQYV. CDR3 bases: TGTGCCTGGAGTGTAGGAGGGGCGTTTGACGAGCAGTACGTC.

The J gene is TRBJ2-5, the V gene TRBV4-2; a possible D gene is TRBD2 (5 bases). The germline V gene has CDR1 LGHNA and CDR2 YNFKEQ. V dropped 0 bases and J dropped 4 bases, with 9 bases sitting between them. CDR3 length equals 14 residues. As DNA, the CDR3 is TGTGCCAGCAGCCAAGATAATAGCGCAGAGACCCAGTACTTC. Residues: CASSQDNSAETQYF.

This clone was seen once. The V gene is TRBV14, the J gene TRBJ2-7, with D perhaps matching TRBD1 (6 bases). Trimming removed 3 bases at V and 6 bases at J, with 12 bases between. The CDR3 covers 13 residues. Per the germline V gene, CDR1 is SGHDN and CDR2 is FVKESK. The DNA for the CDR3 is TGTGCCAGCAGCCACTTACCAGGGGCCGAGCAGTACTTC. Its translation: CASSHLPGAEQYF.

The rearrangement uses TRBV19 and TRBJ1-3; a possible D gene is TRBD1 (6 bases). With 5 bases removed from V and 4 bases from J, the gap between germline ends came to 12 bases. The CDR3 runs to 14 residues. CDR1 is LNHDA, CDR2 SQIVND, per germline (reference sequence). The chain's CDR3 is CASSPATGGNTIYF. As DNA, the CDR3 is TGTGCCAGTAGTCCCGCAACAGGGGGAAACACCATATATTTT.